Listed below are T cell receptor beta chains from one sample, sequenced in a study of blood T cell repertoires in COVID-19. Repertoires were generated with immunoSEQ multiplex PCR, while TCRdb's copy carries only in-frame clones and drops some. Of roughly 180,000 clones in the sample, approximately 81% are singletons; the top ten hold less than 6.5%. Specimen: peripheral blood. The receptors come from a woman in her forties or fifties with COVID-19, enrolled during active disease. Each CDR3 is given with its conserved first and last residue. A D gene is named only where the DNA matches it firmly. Size is stated for part of the rows, as once, few or many counts, or as a class when the clone is expanded.

V: TRBV10-3; size: -; J: TRBJ2-7; D: -; length: 12; DNA: TGTGCCATCAGTGACAGGGGATACGAGCAGTACTTC; CDR3: CAISDRGYEQYF
V: TRBV11-3; size: -; J: TRBJ2-1; D: TRBD2; length: 19; DNA: TGTGCCAGCAGCCAAAACCCGGCTAGCGGGTCCAGCTCCTACAATGAGCAGTTCTTC; CDR3: CASSQNPASGSSSYNEQFF
V: TRBV5-4; size: few; J: TRBJ1-2; D: TRBD1; length: 15; DNA: TGTGCCAGCAGCTTGGAGGGACAGGGGCCCTATGGCTACACCTTC; CDR3: CASSLEGQGPYGYTF
V: TRBV6-5; size: -; J: TRBJ2-5; D: TRBD1; length: 15; DNA: TGTGCCAGCAGTACCCTACAGGGGGTACAAGAGACCCAGTACTTC; CDR3: CASSTLQGVQETQYF
V: TRBV6-2/TRBV6-3; size: -; J: TRBJ1-2; D: -; length: 14; DNA: TGTGCCAGCAGTTACTCGATCGGTAACTATGGCTACACCTTC; CDR3: CASSYSIGNYGYTF
V: TRBV5-1; size: -; J: TRBJ2-7; D: -; length: 14; DNA: TGCGCCAGCAGCGCCGTCGGGGGCTCCTACGAGCAGTACTTC; CDR3: CASSAVGGSYEQYF
V: TRBV7-9; size: -; J: TRBJ2-7; D: TRBD2; length: 15; DNA: TGTGCCAGCAGCCCCGGGACTAGCGGTTCCTACGAGCAGTACTTC; CDR3: CASSPGTSGSYEQYF
V: TRBV4-1; size: -; J: TRBJ1-5; D: -; length: 16; DNA: TGCGCCAGCAGCCAATCGTCCGGTGGAGGGTACCAGCCCCAGCATTTT; CDR3: CASSQSSGGGYQPQHF
V: TRBV5-1; size: -; J: TRBJ2-7; D: -; length: 16; DNA: TGCGCCAGCAGCTGGGGGAACAGGGATAAAACATACGAGCAGTACTTC; CDR3: CASSWGNRDKTYEQYF
V: TRBV9; size: -; J: TRBJ1-2; D: -; length: 14; DNA: TGTGCCAGCAGTGGGGGCAGTGGGGCCTATGGCTACACCTTC; CDR3: CASSGGSGAYGYTF
V: TRBV9; size: few; J: TRBJ2-7; D: -; length: 13; DNA: TGTGCCAGCAGCGTAGGGAGCTCCTACGAGCAGTACTTC; CDR3: CASSVGSSYEQYF
V: TRBV19; size: -; J: TRBJ2-6; D: -; length: 15; DNA: TGTGCCAGTAGCACCACAGGGTTTGGGGCCAACGTCCTGACTTTC; CDR3: CASSTTGFGANVLTF
V: TRBV20-1; size: -; J: TRBJ2-3; D: TRBD2; length: 14; DNA: TGCAGTGCTAGTTCCAGCGGGGTAACAGATACGCAGTATTTT; CDR3: CSASSSGVTDTQYF
V: TRBV12-3/TRBV12-4; size: -; J: TRBJ2-1; D: -; length: 12; DNA: TGTGCCAGCAGTCTGGGGGGAAATGAGCAGTTCTTC; CDR3: CASSLGGNEQFF
V: TRBV6-1; size: -; J: TRBJ1-4; D: TRBD1; length: 16; DNA: TGTGCCAGCAGTGAAGACTTAGGGACAGGGGATGAAAAACTGTTTTTT; CDR3: CASSEDLGTGDEKLFF
V: TRBV5-1; size: -; J: TRBJ1-2; D: TRBD1; length: 14; DNA: TGCGCCAGCAGCTACGGTGGACAGGGGATGGGCTACACCTTC; CDR3: CASSYGGQGMGYTF
V: TRBV4-2; size: few; J: TRBJ1-4; D: TRBD1; length: 17; DNA: TGTGCCAGCAGCCGGCGTTCACAGGACAGGGGGCTTGAAAAACTGTTTTTT; CDR3: CASSRRSQDRGLEKLFF
V: TRBV5-6; size: -; J: TRBJ2-1; D: -; length: 14; DNA: TGTGCCAGCAGCTTGGTGACGGGAAACCATGAGCAGTTCTTC; CDR3: CASSLVTGNHEQFF